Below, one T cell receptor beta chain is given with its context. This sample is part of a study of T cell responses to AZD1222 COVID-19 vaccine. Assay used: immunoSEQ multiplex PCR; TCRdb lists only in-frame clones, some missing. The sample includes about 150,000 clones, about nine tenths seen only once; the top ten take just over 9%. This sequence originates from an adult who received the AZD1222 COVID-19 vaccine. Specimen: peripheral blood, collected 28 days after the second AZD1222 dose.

The CDR3: CASSLGGQDYGYTF. The CDR3 DNA sequence: TGTGCCAGCAGCTTGGGGGGGCAGGACTATGGCTACACCTTC. V gene TRBV3-1 (or the pseudogene TRBV3-2) combines with J gene TRBJ1-2; tentative D call: TRBD1 (6 bases). CDR1 and CDR2 from the germline V gene are LGHDT and YNNKEL (reference sequence). The CDR3 runs 14 residues. Trimming stripped 5 bases from V and 3 bases from J, with 13 bases between.